This T cell receptor beta chain was sequenced in a study of read filtering for tumor transcriptome and immune sequencing. Background on the study: Per sample, TCR-region reads ranged about 3.5 to 11 million by IR-seq, roughly 80 to 1273 by RNA-seq.

Molecular barcoded adaptors covering alpha/delta and beta/gamma chains were used on 400 ng RNA. TCRdb re-called the reads with MiXCR, one entry per CDR3 protein. This repertoire shows 35,000 to 50,000 distinct CDR3 sequences, around 21% found once; its top ten account for about 40%. The germline V gene encodes CDR1 MDHEN and CDR2 SYDVKM. CDR3 length equals 11 residues. For this clonotype: At one end the junction does not follow the germline gene, possibly because of a read error.

The sequenced sample was a population of CD138-negative cells sorted from bone marrow. The chain joins TRBV28 to TRBJ2-1; D ambiguous. The TCR sequence derives from a donor at least 40 years old with multiple myeloma. The CDR3, as DNA: TGTGCCAGCAGTTTACACAATGAGCATTTCTTC. This translates into CASSLHNEHFF.